This TCR beta chain stems from a study of T cell responses to AZD1222 COVID-19 vaccine. Trimming left V 1 base short and J 4 bases short, with 10 bases between. From germline, CDR1 is SGHAT and CDR2 FQNNGV. This CDR3 is built from 14 residues. The study, taken as a whole, reports: Just a handful of AZD1222 recipients were seropositive at baseline.

The table came from immunoSEQ multiplex PCR; TCRdb's copy has only in-frame clones and leaves some out. Of over 150,000 clones listed, about 87% were seen once; the top ten hold 3% to 3.5%. Of note for this clone: The antigen is not known.

This chain uses TRBV11-2 with TRBJ1-1, with a possible D match to TRBD1 (5 bases). The material sequenced was peripheral blood, taken on day 0 of AZD1222 vaccination. This clonotype was obtained from an adult in good health. For the CDR3, the DNA is TGTGCCAGCAGCTTAGGACAGCTGGGCACTGAAGCTTTCTTT. It is translated as CASSLGQLGTEAFF.